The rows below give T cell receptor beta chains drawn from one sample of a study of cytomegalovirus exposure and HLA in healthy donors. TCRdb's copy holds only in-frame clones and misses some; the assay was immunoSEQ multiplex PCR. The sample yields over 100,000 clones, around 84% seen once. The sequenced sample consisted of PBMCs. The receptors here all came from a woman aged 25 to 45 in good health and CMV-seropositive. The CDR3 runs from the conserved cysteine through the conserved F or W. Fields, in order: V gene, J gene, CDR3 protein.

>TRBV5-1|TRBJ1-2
CASSRDPGQGDYGYTF
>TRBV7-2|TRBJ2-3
CASSSPGASGADTQYF
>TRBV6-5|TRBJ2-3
CASSYHSRGGTDTQYF
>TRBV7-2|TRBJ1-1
CASSLRMNTEAFF
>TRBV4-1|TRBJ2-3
CASSQDGGLAGTTDTQYF
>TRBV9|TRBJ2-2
CASSAGTSGYTGELFF
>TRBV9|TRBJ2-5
CASSVSGTSGEETQYF
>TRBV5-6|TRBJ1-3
CASSSYLTGISGNTIYF
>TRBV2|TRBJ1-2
CASTAEGTGYGYTF
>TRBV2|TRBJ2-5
CASRLVNSDQETQYF
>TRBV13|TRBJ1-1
CASSSPGRTGYTEAFF
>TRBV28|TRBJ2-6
CASIPGGTVRSGANVLTF
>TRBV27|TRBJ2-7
CASSLAGAPIDEQYF
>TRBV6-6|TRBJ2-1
CASRSVRGRAGEQFF
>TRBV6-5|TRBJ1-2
CASSQPKTGTYGYTF
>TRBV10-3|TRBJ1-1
CAISYRGDTEAFF
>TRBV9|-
CASSPGTITAYEQYF
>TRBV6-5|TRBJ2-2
CASRGGENTGELFF
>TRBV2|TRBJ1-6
CASSEMELANNSPLHF
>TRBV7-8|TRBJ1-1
CASSLRGRSEAFF
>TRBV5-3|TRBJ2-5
CATPRGSGGPGETQYF
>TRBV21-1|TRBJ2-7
CASPRRNPYEQYF
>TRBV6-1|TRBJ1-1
CASRSDRGTEAFF
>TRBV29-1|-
CSVELATYEQYF
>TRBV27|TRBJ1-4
CASSFSGTNEKLFF
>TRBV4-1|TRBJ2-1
CASSSTPGLAGYNEQFF
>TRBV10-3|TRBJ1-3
CAISARGISGNTIYF
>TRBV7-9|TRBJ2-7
CASSNPSGYEQYF
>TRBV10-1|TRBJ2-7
CASSEREDRVSYEQYF
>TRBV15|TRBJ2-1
CATSREVGRGGGHNEQFF
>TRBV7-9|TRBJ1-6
CSSSSRPLLRADNSPLHF
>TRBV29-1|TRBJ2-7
CSALGQGAHEQYF
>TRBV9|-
CASSNRDRGHYEQYF
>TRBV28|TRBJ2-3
CASRDWTSGGTDTQYF
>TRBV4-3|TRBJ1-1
CASSQDGAITEAFF
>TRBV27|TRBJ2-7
CASSFPDRVPRYEQYF
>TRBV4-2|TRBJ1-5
CASSQGANQPQHF
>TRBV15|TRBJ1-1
CATSSRGGTEAFF
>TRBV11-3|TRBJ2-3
CASSFLPGADTQYF
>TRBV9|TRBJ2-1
CASSVLGYSNNEQFF
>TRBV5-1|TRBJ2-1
CASSVQGAGEQFF
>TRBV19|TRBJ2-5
CASSIARDSGETQYF
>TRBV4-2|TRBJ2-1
CASSRTGNNEQFF
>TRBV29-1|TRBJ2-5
CSGRQQETQYF
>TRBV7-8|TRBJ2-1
CASSSGGLYEQFF
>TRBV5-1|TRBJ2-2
CASSARLAGQNTGELFF
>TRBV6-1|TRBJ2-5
CASSEGGHAETQYF
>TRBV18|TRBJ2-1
CASSSTRGSYNEQFF
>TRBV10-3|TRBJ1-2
CAISESMRAPGYTF
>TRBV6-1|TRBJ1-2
CASSASRFGTGYGYTF
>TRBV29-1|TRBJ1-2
CSVEGTGEATYGYTF
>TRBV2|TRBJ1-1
CASSENKNTEAFF
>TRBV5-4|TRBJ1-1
CASSRPRQGLNTEAFF
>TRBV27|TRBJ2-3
CASTLPHTQYF
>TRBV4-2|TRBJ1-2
CASSQASPGGNYGYTF